The text below deals with one T cell receptor (beta chain). The sample comes from a study of T cell changes during pregnancy in multiple sclerosis. The CDR3 contains 11 residues. Deletions cut 10 bases from V and 4 bases from J, with 5 bases between. From germline, CDR1 is SGHTA and CDR2 FQGNSA. Some clones are missing from TCRdb's copy, which holds only in-frame ones; the method was immunoSEQ multiplex PCR. Of some 80,000 clones listed, 94% were seen once; the top ten hold less than 0.15%. This clonotype was sampled from a female donor with multiple sclerosis, enrolled in a pregnancy study. The sample consisted of CD4+ T cells from peripheral blood mononuclear cells, taken after pregnancy. This chain links TRBV7-2 with TRBJ2-6, with D uncertain. CDR3 in DNA: TGTGCCACTACGGGGGCCAACGTCCTGACTTTC. Its translation: CATTGANVLTF.